This TCR beta chain originates from a study of CD4 T cell repertoires in COVID-19. Here immunoSEQ multiplex PCR was the method, and the copy in TCRdb shows in-frame clones only, minus some. Among some 71,000 clones, under 90% were seen once, and the ten largest hold roughly 0.6%. Sequenced material: CD4+ T cells from peripheral blood, taken after recovery from COVID-19. This TCR was recovered from a human donor who had COVID-19.

CDR3 residues: CASSSGTSGSGAKNIQYF. The CDR3 nucleotides read TGTGCCAGCAGCTCCGGGACTAGCGGGAGCGGAGCCAAAAACATTCAGTACTTC. The chain couples TRBV12-1 to TRBJ2-4; the DNA was not used to check the table's D call, TRBD2. TRBV12-1 is described as a pseudogene. The CDR3 totals 18 residues.